Listed here is a single TCR beta chain. What it binds is not known. A multiplex PCR was run with 60 Vbeta primers and 13 Jbeta primers. The repertoire was sequenced with immunoSEQ multiplex PCR; TCRdb's copy has only in-frame clones and lacks some. Of 150,000 to 200,000 clones listed, 70% to 90% are singletons. These data are taken from a study of cytomegalovirus exposure and HLA in healthy donors. Background on the study: A preliminary data release comprised tens of millions of unique TCRs obtained from HLA-typed donors.

With V trimmed by 0 bases and J by 4 bases, 9 bases remained unmatched. In germline, CDR1 is SGDLS, CDR2 YYNGEE. CDR3 length: 18 amino acids. Donors in the study were healthy people who gave bone marrow. Study-wide points: In a later analysis, specific HLA alleles were associated with under 20,000 TCR beta sequences at a 0.05 false discovery rate. Previous analysis showed most TCR beta V segments were productive about 90% or about 30% of the time.

Sample: PBMCs. J is TRBJ2-1 and V is TRBV9; 11 nucleotides line up with TRBD2. The TCR comes from a man aged 18-30 years in good health and CMV-seropositive. In nucleotides, the CDR3 is TGTGCCAGCAGCGTAGGTAGCGGGGGGGCCGAGGTTTACAATGAGCAGTTCTTC. Its protein is CASSVGSGGAEVYNEQFF.